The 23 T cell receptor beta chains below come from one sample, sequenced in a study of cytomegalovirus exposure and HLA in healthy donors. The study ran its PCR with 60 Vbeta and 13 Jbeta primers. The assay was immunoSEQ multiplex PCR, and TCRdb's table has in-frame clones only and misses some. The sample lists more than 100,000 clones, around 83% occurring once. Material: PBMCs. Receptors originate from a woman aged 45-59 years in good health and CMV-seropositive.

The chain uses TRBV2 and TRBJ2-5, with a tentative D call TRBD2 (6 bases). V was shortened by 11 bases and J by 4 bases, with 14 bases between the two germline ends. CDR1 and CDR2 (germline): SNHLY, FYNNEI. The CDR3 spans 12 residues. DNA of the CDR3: TGTGCCGGCGGACGGGAGAGAGAGACCCAGTACTTC. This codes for CAGGRERETQYF.

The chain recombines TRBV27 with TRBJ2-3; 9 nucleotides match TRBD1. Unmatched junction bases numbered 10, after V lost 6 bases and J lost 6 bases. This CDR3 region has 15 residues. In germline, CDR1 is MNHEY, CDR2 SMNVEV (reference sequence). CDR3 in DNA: TGTGCCAGCAGGGGCCTCGGACAGGGGTCTGATACGCAGTATTTT. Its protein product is CASRGLGQGSDTQYF.

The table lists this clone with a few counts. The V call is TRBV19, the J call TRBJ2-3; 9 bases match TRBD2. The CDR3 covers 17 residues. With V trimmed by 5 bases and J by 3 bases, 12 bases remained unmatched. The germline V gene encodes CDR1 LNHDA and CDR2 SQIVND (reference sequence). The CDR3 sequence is CASSYLRGGVRTDTQYF. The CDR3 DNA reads TGTGCCAGTAGTTACTTGCGCGGGGGGGTCAGGACAGATACGCAGTATTTT.

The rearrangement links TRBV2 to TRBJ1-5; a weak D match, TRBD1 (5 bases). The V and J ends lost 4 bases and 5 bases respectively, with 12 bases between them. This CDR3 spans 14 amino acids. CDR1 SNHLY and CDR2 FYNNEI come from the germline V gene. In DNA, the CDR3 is TGTGCCAGCAGTGTCTCAGGGTTCGATCAGCCCCAGCATTTT. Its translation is CASSVSGFDQPQHF. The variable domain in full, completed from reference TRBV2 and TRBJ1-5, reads EPEVTQTPSHQVTQMGQEVILRCVPISNHLYFYWYRQILGQKVEFLVSFYNNEISEKSEIFDDQFSVERPDGSNFTLKIRSTKLEDSAMYFCASSVSGFDQPQHFGDGTRLSIL.

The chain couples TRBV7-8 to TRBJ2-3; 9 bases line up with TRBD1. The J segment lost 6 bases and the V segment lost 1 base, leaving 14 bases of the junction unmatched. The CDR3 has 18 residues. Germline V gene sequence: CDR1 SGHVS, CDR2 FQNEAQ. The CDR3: CASSLEGGVQGARDTQYF. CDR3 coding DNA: TGTGCCAGCAGCTTAGAGGGGGGAGTACAGGGGGCTAGGGATACGCAGTATTTT.

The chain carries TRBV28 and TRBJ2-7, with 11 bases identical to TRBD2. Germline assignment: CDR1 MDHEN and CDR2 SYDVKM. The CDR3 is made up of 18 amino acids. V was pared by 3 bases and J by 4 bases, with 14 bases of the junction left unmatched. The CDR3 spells CASSLVSGRALLLYEQYF. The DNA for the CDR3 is TGTGCCAGCAGTTTGGTTAGCGGGAGGGCCCTACTTCTTTACGAGCAGTACTTC.

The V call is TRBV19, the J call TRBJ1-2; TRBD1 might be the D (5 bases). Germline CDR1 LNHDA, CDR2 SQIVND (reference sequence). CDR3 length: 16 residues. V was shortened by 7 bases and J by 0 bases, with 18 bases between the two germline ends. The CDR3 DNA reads TGTGCCAGTACCTGGGTAGGGGATGAAGCTAACTATGGCTACACCTTC. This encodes CASTWVGDEANYGYTF.

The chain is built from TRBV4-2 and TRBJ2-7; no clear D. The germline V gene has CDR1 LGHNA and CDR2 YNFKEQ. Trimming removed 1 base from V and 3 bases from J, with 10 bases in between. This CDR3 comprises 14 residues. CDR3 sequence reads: CASSQGEAGYEQYF. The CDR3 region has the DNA TGTGCCAGCAGCCAAGGAGAGGCTGGCTACGAGCAGTACTTC.

The CDR3 protein is CAWETGTGPRTQYF. For the CDR3, the DNA is TGTGCCTGGGAGACCGGGACAGGGCCAAGGACGCAGTATTTT. The V and J genes are TRBV30 and TRBJ2-3; TRBD1 matches 9 bases. The germline CDR1 and CDR2 sequences are GTSNPN and SVGIG (reference sequence). The junction had 12 bases not matched to a gene; V was cut back by 5 bases and J by 9 bases. The CDR3 covers 14 residues.

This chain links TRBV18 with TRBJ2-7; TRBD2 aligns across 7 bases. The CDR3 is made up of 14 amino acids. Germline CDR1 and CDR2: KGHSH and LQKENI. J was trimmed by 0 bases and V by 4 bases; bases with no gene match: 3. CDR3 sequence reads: CASSLGGSSYEQYF. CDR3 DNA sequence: TGTGCCAGCTCACTGGGCGGGAGCTCCTACGAGCAGTACTTC.

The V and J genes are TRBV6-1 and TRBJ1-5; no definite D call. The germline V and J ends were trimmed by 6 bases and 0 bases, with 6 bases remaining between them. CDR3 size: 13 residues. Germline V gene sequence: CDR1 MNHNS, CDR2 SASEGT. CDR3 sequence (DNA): TGTGCCAGCAGCAGAAATAGCAATCAGCCCCAGCATTTT. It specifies CASSRNSNQPQHF.

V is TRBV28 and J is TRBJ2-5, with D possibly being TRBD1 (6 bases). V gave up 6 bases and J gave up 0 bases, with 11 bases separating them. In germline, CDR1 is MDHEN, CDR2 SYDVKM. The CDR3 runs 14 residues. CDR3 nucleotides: TGTGCCAGCAGCATCCGGGACAACCAAGAGACCCAGTACTTC. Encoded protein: CASSIRDNQETQYF.

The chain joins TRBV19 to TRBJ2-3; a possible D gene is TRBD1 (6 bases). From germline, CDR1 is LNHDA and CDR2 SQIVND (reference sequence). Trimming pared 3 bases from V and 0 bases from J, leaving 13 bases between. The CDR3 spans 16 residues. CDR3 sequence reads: CASSIFQGISTDTQYF. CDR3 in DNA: TGTGCCAGTAGTATTTTTCAGGGGATCAGCACAGATACGCAGTATTTT.

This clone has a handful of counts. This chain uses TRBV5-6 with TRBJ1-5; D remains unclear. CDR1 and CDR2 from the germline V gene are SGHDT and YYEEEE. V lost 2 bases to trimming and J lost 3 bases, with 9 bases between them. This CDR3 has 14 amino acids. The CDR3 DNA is TGTGCCAGCAGCTTCGGAGTAAACAATCAGCCCCAGCATTTT. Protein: CASSFGVNNQPQHF.

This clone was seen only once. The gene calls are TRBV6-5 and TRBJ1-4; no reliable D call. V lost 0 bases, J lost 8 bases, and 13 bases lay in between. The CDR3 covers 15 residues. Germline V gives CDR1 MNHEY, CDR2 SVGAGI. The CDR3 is CASSYSRRPGEKLFF. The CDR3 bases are TGTGCCAGCAGTTACTCGAGACGACCGGGGGAAAAACTGTTTTTT.

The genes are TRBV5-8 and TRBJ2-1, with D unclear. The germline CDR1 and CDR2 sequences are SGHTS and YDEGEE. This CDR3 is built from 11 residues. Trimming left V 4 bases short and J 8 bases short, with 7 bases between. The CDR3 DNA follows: TGTGCCAGCAGCCGGTGGTATGAGCAGTTCTTC. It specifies CASSRWYEQFF.

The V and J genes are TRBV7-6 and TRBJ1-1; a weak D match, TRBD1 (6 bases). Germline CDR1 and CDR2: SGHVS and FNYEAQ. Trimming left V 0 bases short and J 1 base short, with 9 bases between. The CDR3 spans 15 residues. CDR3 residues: CASSLADRRNTEAFF. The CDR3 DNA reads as TGTGCCAGCAGCTTAGCGGACAGAAGGAACACTGAAGCTTTCTTT.

CDR3 bases: TGCGCCAGCAGTCACGTAGAAATCCAAGAGACCCAGTACTTC. Its protein product is CASSHVEIQETQYF. The chain combines TRBV23-1 with TRBJ2-5; D uncertain. TRBV23-1 is marked as an open reading frame, function uncertain. This CDR3 has 14 residues. The germline V and J ends were trimmed by 3 bases and 1 base, with 9 bases remaining between them.

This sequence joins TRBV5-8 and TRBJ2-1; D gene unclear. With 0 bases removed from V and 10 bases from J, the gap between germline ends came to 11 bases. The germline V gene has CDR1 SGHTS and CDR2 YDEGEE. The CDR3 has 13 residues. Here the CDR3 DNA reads TGTGCCAGCAGCTTGGGGCCCGAGACAGAGCAGTTCTTC. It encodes CASSLGPETEQFF.

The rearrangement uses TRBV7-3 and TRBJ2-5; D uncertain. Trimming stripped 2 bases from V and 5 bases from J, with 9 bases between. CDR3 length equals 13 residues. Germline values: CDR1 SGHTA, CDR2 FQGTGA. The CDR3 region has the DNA TGTGCCAGCAGCTTAGGGCCGCCGGAGACCCAGTACTTC. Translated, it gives CASSLGPPETQYF.

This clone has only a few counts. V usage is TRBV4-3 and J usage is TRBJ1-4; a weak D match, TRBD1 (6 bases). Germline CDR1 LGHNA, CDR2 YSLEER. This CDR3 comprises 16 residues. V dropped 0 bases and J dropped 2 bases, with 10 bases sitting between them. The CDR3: CASSQDGRGTNEKLFF. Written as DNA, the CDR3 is TGCGCCAGCAGCCAAGATGGTAGGGGGACTAATGAAAAACTGTTTTTT.

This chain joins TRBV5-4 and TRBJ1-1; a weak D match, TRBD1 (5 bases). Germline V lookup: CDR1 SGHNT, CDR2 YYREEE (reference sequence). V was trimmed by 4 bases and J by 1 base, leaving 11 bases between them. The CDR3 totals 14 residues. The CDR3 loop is CASSPGGRNTEAFF. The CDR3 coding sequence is TGTGCCAGCAGCCCGGGGGGGAGGAACACTGAAGCTTTCTTT.

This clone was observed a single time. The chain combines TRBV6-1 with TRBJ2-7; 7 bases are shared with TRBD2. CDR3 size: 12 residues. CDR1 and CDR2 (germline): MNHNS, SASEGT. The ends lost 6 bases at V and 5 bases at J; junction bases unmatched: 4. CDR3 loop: CASRRTRDEQYF. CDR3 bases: TGTGCCAGCAGGCGGACTAGGGACGAGCAGTACTTC.